A selection of T cell receptor beta chains follows, all from one sample in a study of T cell clones after liver transplantation. The method was immunoSEQ multiplex PCR; TCRdb's version includes in-frame clones alone and lacks a portion of them. The table shows 95,000 to 130,000 clones, with 90% occurring only once. Sequencing used CD4+ T cells from blood, obtained 12 months after liver transplant. The receptors were gathered from a human patient who received a liver transplant. The graft donor may be the source of some T cells. Both conserved end residues are part of each CDR3. The D gene is left open where the match is weak.

>TRBD2|TRBV5-1|TRBJ2-3
CASSVQTSGNTDTQYF
TGCGCCAGCAGCGTCCAAACTAGCGGAAACACAGATACGCAGTATTTT
>-|TRBV4-3|TRBJ2-2
CASSQDRGVGELFF
TGCGCCAGCAGCCAAGATAGAGGGGTCGGGGAGCTGTTTTTT
>-|TRBV2|TRBJ2-7
CASRAGQLYEQYF
TGTGCCAGCAGGGCAGGACAGCTCTACGAGCAGTACTTC
>-|TRBV2|TRBJ2-7
CASSQGYVGYEQYF
TGTGCCAGTTCCCAGGGCTACGTGGGTTACGAGCAGTACTTC
>-|TRBV29-1|TRBJ1-4
CSGGEPSNEKLFF
TGCAGCGGCGGGGAGCCGAGTAATGAAAAACTGTTTTTT
>TRBD1|TRBV7-9|TRBJ1-1
CASSLGGQGNTEAFF
TGTGCCAGCAGCTTGGGGGGACAGGGAAACACTGAAGCTTTCTTT
>TRBD1|TRBV10-1|TRBJ2-1
CASSGLARTGDYNEQFF
TGCGCCAGCAGTGGTTTAGCAAGGACAGGGGACTACAATGAGCAGTTCTTC
>-|TRBV11-3|TRBJ2-1
CASRADHTAYNEQFF
TGTGCCAGCAGAGCGGACCACACCGCCTACAATGAGCAGTTCTTC
>TRBD2|TRBV7-2|TRBJ2-1
CASSLALGGGNEQFF
TGTGCCAGCAGCTTAGCTCTCGGGGGGGGCAATGAGCAGTTCTTC
>TRBD1|TRBV2|TRBJ2-3
CASTSGTGHQYF
TGTGCCAGCACCTCCGGGACAGGACATCAGTATTTT
>TRBD1|TRBV6-5|TRBJ2-7
CASKTDRGLYEQYF
TGTGCCAGCAAGACGGACAGGGGGCTTTACGAGCAGTACTTC